The rows below give T cell receptor beta chains drawn from one sample of a study of a mutant IDH1 vaccine in newly diagnosed glioma. Sequencing used immunoSEQ multiplex PCR; TCRdb keeps in-frame clones, though not all of them. The sample has 30,000 to 40,000 clones, just under 95% seen once. The starting material was PBMCs, obtained from a glioma patient treated with radiotherapy, temozolomide or both. The source of these receptors is a man aged 18-30 years with glioma. Both conserved end residues are part of each CDR3. The D gene is left open where the match is weak. Only part of the rows carry a size: once, few, many, or a class if the clone is expanded.

j_call,d_call,v_call,clone_size,cdr3_nt,cdr3_aa
TRBJ2-7,.,TRBV4-3,few,TGCGCCAGCAGCCAAGAAGCGGCAAGCTCCTACGAGCAGTACTTC,CASSQEAASSYEQYF
TRBJ2-1,TRBD1,TRBV18,.,TGTGCCAGCTCGTCAAGGGGACAGGGTCGCAATGAGCAGTTCTTC,CASSSRGQGRNEQFF
TRBJ1-5,.,TRBV5-6,.,TGTGCCAGCAGCTTGGGGCAGGACAATCAGCCCCAGCATTTT,CASSLGQDNQPQHF
TRBJ1-1,.,TRBV30,few,TGTGCCTGGAGTGCCCGGGACGGTGACTGGGCTTTCTTT,CAWSARDGDWAFF
TRBJ1-2,.,TRBV5-8,.,TGTGCCAGCAGGATGGGACCGGAGGACTATGGCTACACCTTC,CASRMGPEDYGYTF
TRBJ2-3,TRBD1,TRBV5-4,few,TGTGCCAGCAGCTTGGACAGGGGCGTCACGGATACGCAGTATTTT,CASSLDRGVTDTQYF
TRBJ1-2,.,TRBV5-3,once,TGTGCCAGCGGAACTTCTACTAACTATGGCTACACCTTC,CASGTSTNYGYTF
TRBJ1-1,.,TRBV6-6,.,TGTGCCAGCAGTGCCCCCGGAAGCCCTGAAGCTTTCTTT,CASSAPGSPEAFF
TRBJ2-3,.,TRBV5-6,.,TGTGCCAGCAGCCCGGGGGGCCCAGATACGCAGTATTTT,CASSPGGPDTQYF
TRBJ2-7,.,TRBV2,few,TGTGCCAGCAGTGAGCCTTATCAGGACGAGCAGTACTTC,CASSEPYQDEQYF
TRBJ1-1,.,TRBV19,.,TGTGCCAGTACCCGGACGGCGATGAACACTGAAGCTTTCTTT,CASTRTAMNTEAFF
TRBJ2-7,.,TRBV12-5,.,TGTGCTAGTGGTTTGGTAAACCAGGGGACCACCTACGAGCAGTACTTC,CASGLVNQGTTYEQYF
TRBJ2-2,.,TRBV10-3,.,TGTGCCATCAGGGCAGGGATCATCGGGGAGCTGTTTTTT,CAIRAGIIGELFF
TRBJ1-2,TRBD1,TRBV27,once,TGTGCCAGCTCACCTACCGGGACAGGGGGCGGGGGTGGCTACACCTTC,CASSPTGTGGGGGYTF
TRBJ1-2,.,TRBV15,.,TGTGCCACCAGCAGAGATAAGGCTAACTATGGCTACACCTTC,CATSRDKANYGYTF
TRBJ1-2,TRBD1,TRBV7-9,.,TGTGCCAGTAAATTCGGGACAGACTATGGCTACACCTTC,CASKFGTDYGYTF
TRBJ2-7,TRBD2,TRBV6-5,.,TGTGCCAGCAGTTACTCCGCGGGAGGGTCGTACGAGCAGTACTTC,CASSYSAGGSYEQYF
TRBJ2-3,TRBD2,TRBV5-1,few,TGCGCCAGCAGCCGTGGGACTAGCGGGTCCTCAGATACGCAGTATTTT,CASSRGTSGSSDTQYF
TRBJ1-1,.,TRBV2,.,TGTGCCAGCAGTGAAAAAGGACGGGGCACTGAAGCTTTCTTT,CASSEKGRGTEAFF
TRBJ1-2,.,TRBV7-2,.,TGTGCCAGCAACCCTTCCGGTGGTAACTATGGCTACACCTTC,CASNPSGGNYGYTF
TRBJ1-4,TRBD1,TRBV29-1,.,TGCAGCGCTCCGGGACAGCCGAATGAAAAACTGTTTTTT,CSAPGQPNEKLFF
TRBJ2-7,TRBD1,TRBV6-1,.,TGTGCCAGCAGTGATTTGGGGACAGGGAGCGAGCAGTACTTC,CASSDLGTGSEQYF
TRBJ2-6,.,TRBV30,.,TGTGCCTGGAGGCCCGGAAGAAGTCTTTACTCTGGGGCCAACGTCCTGACTTTC,CAWRPGRSLYSGANVLTF
TRBJ1-1,.,TRBV30,.,TGTGCCTGGAGTGTAGGGCCGAACACTGAAGCTTTCTTT,CAWSVGPNTEAFF
TRBJ1-1,.,TRBV21-1,.,TGTGCCAGCATAGGCGCGGGACAGATCTTAGGAGGGAGGGTGGGACAGGCTGAAGCTTTCTTT,CASIGAGQILGGRVGQAEAFF
TRBJ2-7,TRBD1,TRBV6-1,.,TGTGCCAGCAGTGAAGGAGGCGGACAGGTCTACGAGCAGTACTTC,CASSEGGGQVYEQYF
TRBJ1-1,TRBD1,TRBV5-4,.,TGTGCCAGCAGCCAAGACAGGGGATTGGAAGCTTTCTTT,CASSQDRGLEAFF
TRBJ1-1,.,TRBV5-1,.,TGCGCCAGCACCTTGGGGAGGAACACTGAAGCTTTCTTT,CASTLGRNTEAFF
TRBJ2-1,.,TRBV6-6,.,TGTGCCAGCAGTTCCAGCGGGCCCTTAAATGAGCAGTTCTTC,CASSSSGPLNEQFF
TRBJ2-2,.,TRBV14,.,TGTGCCAGCAGCCCTTTGTGGACACCGAACACCGGGGAGCTGTTTTTT,CASSPLWTPNTGELFF
TRBJ2-3,TRBD1,TRBV28,.,TGTGCCAGCAGTCCGACAGGGGTCGGAGATACGCAGTATTTT,CASSPTGVGDTQYF
TRBJ2-7,.,TRBV19,once,TGTGCCAGTAGTATAGGGGGACTGAGGGAGCAGTACTTC,CASSIGGLREQYF
TRBJ2-7,.,TRBV5-4,.,TGTGCCAGCAGCTTGGCCGGGGGAGACGAGCAGTACTTC,CASSLAGGDEQYF
TRBJ2-7,TRBD2,TRBV4-2,.,TGTGCCAGCAGCCAAGAGACTAGCGGGAGTTACGAGCAGTACTTC,CASSQETSGSYEQYF
TRBJ1-2,TRBD1,TRBV7-2,.,TGTGCCAGCAGACAACAACGGACAGGGAACTATGGCTACACCTTC,CASRQQRTGNYGYTF
TRBJ1-4,.,TRBV30,.,TGTGCCTGGAGTGTACCGACAGGATCTAATGAAAAACTGTTTTTT,CAWSVPTGSNEKLFF
TRBJ1-3,TRBD1,TRBV4-1,.,TGCGCCAGCAGCCAGAGACAGGGGGCTGGAAACACCATATATTTT,CASSQRQGAGNTIYF
TRBJ2-1,.,TRBV5-6,.,TGTGCCAGCAGCGACCGGGCCGTCTACAATGAGCAGTTCTTC,CASSDRAVYNEQFF
TRBJ2-7,.,TRBV27,once,TGTGCCAGCAGTTTGGGCAGAGCAATCTACGAGCAGTACTTC,CASSLGRAIYEQYF
TRBJ1-2,TRBD1,TRBV5-1,once,TGCGCCAGCAGCTTGGCCAGGGGGTATGGCTACACCTTC,CASSLARGYGYTF
TRBJ2-2,TRBD1,TRBV5-1,.,TGCGCCAGCAGCTTGGGGACAGGGACCGGGGAGCTGTTTTTT,CASSLGTGTGELFF
TRBJ2-7,.,TRBV28,.,TGTGCCAGCAGGGGGCCCTACGAGCAGTACTTC,CASRGPYEQYF
TRBJ1-5,TRBD1,TRBV5-6,.,TGTGCCAGCAGCTTGGCGGGCAGGGGGCGAGATCAGCCCCAGCATTTT,CASSLAGRGRDQPQHF
TRBJ2-5,.,TRBV4-3,.,TGCGCCAGCAGCCAAGATTTAGAGCCGAAGACCCAGTACTTC,CASSQDLEPKTQYF
TRBJ1-1,.,TRBV6-5,once,TGTGCCAGCAGTTATGAGCGTAACACTGAAGCTTTCTTT,CASSYERNTEAFF
TRBJ1-5,TRBD1,TRBV7-9,.,TGTGCCAGCAGCCCGGACAGGGGAGGTCAGCCCCAGCATTTT,CASSPDRGGQPQHF
TRBJ1-1,.,TRBV30,once,TGTGCCTGGAGCGACTACAGACGACGGGGCACTGAAGCTTTCTTT,CAWSDYRRRGTEAFF
TRBJ2-3,.,TRBV19,once,TGTGCCAGTCGGAGGGGGGATACGCAGTATTTT,CASRRGDTQYF
TRBJ2-1,TRBD2,TRBV4-3,.,TGCGCCAGCAGCGTCGGAGTGGGAGGGAAAAATGAGCAGTTCTTC,CASSVGVGGKNEQFF
TRBJ1-5,TRBD1,TRBV10-1,.,TGCGCCAGCAGTGAGGGACAGGAGCACGGTGAAGGTGGACAGCCCCAGCATTTT,CASSEGQEHGEGGQPQHF